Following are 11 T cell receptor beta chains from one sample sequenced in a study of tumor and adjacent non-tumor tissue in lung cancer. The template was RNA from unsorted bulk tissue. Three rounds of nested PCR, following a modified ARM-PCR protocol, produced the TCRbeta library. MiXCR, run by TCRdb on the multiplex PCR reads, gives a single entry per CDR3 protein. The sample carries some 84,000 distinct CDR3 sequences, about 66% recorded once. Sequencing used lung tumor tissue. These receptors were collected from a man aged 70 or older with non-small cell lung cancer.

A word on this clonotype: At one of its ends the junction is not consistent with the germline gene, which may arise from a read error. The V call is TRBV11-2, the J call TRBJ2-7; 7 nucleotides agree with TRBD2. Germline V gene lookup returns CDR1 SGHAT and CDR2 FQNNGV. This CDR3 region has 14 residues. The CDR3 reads CPSSRAGSVYEQYF. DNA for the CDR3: TGTCCCAGTAGTAGAGCGGGAAGCGTGTACGAACAGTACTTC. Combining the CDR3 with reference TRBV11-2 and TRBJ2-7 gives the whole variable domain EAGVAQSPRYKIIEKRQSVAFWCNPISGHATLYWYQQILGQGPKLLIQFQNNGVVDDSQLPKDRFSAERLKGVDSTLKIQPAKLEDSAVYLCPSSRAGSVYEQYFGPGTRLTVT.

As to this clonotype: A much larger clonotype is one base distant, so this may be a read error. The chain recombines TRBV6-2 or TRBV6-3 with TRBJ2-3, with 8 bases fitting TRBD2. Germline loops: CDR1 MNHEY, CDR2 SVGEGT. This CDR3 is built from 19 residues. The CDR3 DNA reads TGTGCCGGCAGCTTCCCCGGGACCCGGGGGGGGCCGATTGCGAATACGCAGTATTTT. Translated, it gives CAGSFPGTRGGPIANTQYF.

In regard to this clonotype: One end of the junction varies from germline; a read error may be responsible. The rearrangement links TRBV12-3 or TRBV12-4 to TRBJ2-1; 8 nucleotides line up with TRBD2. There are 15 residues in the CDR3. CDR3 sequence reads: CTSSTYMTSVEEQFF. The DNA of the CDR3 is TGTACCAGCAGCACCTATATGACTAGCGTGGAGGAGCAGTTCTTC.

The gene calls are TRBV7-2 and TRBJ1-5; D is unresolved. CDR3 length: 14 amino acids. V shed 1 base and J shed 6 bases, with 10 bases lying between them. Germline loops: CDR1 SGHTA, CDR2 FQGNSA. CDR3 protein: CASSLDSRFQPQHF. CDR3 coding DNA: TGTGCCAGCAGCTTAGACTCCCGTTTTCAGCCCCAGCATTTT. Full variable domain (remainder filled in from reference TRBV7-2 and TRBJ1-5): GAGVSQSPSNKVTEKGKDVELRCDPISGHTALYWYRQSLGQGLEFLIYFQGNSAPDKSGLPSDRFSAERTGGSVSTLTIQRTQQEDSAVYLCASSLDSRFQPQHFGDGTRLSIL.

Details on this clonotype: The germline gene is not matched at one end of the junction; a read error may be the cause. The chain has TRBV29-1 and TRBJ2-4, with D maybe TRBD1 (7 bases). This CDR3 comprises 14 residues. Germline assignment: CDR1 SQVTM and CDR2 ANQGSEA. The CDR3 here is CSVARGRGRNIQYF. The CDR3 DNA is TGCAGCGTTGCACGGGGCAGGGGGAGGAACATTCAGTATTTC.

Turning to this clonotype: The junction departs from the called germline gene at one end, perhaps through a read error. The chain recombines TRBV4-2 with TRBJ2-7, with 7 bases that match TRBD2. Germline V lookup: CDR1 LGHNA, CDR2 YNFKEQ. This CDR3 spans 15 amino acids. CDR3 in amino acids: CASSQVSSGPFKQYF. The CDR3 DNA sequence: TGTGCGAGCAGTCAAGTGTCTAGCGGACCCTTCAAGCAGTACTTC.

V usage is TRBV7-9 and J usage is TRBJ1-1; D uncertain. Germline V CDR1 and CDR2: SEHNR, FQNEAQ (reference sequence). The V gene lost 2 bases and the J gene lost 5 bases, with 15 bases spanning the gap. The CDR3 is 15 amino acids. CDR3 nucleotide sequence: TGTGCCAGCAGCTTATGGTCCTGGGTCAGGACTGAAGCTTTCTTT. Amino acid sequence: CASSLWSWVRTEAFF.

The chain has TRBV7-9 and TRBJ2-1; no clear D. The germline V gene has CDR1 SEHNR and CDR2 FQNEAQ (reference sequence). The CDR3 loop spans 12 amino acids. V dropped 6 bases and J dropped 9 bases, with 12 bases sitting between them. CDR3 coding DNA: TGTGCCAGCAGTCCAGTACTCGGTGAGCAGTTCTTC. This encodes CASSPVLGEQFF.

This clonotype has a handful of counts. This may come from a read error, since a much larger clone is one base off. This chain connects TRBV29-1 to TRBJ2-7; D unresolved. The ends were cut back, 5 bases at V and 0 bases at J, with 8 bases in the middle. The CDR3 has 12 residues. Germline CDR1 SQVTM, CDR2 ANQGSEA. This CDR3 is CSVTLGSYEQYF. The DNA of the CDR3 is TGCAGCGTTACTCTGGGCTCCTACGAGCAGTACTTC.

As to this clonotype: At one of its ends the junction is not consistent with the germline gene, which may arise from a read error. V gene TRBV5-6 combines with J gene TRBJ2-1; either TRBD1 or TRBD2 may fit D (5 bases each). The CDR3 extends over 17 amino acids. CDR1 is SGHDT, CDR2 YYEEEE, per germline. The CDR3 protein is CASSFLSGGDSYNKQFF. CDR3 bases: TGTGCCAGTAGCTTCCTTAGTGGGGGTGACTCCTACAATAAGCAGTTCTTC.

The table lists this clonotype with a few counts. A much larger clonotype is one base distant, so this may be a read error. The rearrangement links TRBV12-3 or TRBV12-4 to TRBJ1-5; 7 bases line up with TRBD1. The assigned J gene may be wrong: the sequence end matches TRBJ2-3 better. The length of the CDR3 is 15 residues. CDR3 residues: CASSLEQGLGQPQYF. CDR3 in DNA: TGTGCCAGCAGTTTAGAACAGGGGTTAGGCCAGCCCCAGTATTTT.